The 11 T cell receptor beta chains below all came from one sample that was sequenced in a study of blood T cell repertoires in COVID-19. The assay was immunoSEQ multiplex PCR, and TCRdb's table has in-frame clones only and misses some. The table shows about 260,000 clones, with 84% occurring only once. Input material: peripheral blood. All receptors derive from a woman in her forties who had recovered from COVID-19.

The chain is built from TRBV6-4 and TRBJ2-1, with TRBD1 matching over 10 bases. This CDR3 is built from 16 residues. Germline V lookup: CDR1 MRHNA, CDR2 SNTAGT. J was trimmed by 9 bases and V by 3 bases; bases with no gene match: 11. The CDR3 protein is CASSEEPGQGHLEQFF. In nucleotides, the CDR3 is TGTGCCAGCAGTGAAGAACCGGGACAGGGGCATCTTGAGCAGTTCTTC.

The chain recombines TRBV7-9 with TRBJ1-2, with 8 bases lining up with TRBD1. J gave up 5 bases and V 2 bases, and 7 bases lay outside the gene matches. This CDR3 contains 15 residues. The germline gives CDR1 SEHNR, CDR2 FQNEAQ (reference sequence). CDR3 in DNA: TGTGCCAGCAGCTTACCGGGACAGGACACATATGGCTACACCTTC. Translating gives CASSLPGQDTYGYTF.

The CDR3 loop reads CASREIIGGNQPQHF. The CDR3 nucleotides read TGTGCCAGCAGAGAAATAATCGGAGGCAATCAGCCCCAGCATTTT. The chain is built from TRBV28 and TRBJ1-5; D not resolved. The CDR3 contains 15 residues. V was shortened by 6 bases and J by 2 bases, with 14 bases between the two germline ends. CDR1 and CDR2 (germline): MDHEN, SYDVKM.

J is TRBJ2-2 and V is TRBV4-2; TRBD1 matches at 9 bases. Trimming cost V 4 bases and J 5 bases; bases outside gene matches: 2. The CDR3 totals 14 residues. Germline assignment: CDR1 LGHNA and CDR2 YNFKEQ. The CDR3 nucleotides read TGTGCCAGCAGCCCGGGACAGGGAACCGGGGAGCTGTTTTTT. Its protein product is CASSPGQGTGELFF.

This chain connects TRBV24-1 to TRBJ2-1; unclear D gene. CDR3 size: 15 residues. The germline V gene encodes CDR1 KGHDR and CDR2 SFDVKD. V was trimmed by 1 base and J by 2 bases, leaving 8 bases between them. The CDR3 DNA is TGTGCCACCAGTGATTTTGGGCCTCCCTACAATGAGCAGTTCTTC. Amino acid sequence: CATSDFGPPYNEQFF.

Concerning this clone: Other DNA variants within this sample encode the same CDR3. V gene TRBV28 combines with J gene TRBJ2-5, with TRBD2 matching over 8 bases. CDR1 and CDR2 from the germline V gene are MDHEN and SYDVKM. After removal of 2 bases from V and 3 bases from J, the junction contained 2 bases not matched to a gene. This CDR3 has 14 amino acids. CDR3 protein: CASSLSGGKETQYF. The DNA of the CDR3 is TGTGCCAGCAGTTTAAGCGGGGGAAAAGAGACCCAGTACTTC.

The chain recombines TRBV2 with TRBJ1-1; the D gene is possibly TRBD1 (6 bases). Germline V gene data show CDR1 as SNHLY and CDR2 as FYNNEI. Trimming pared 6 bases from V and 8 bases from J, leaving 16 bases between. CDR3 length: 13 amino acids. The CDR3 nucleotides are TGTGCCAGCAGGGAAACAGGGAATAGAGAAGCTTTCTTT. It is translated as CASRETGNREAFF.

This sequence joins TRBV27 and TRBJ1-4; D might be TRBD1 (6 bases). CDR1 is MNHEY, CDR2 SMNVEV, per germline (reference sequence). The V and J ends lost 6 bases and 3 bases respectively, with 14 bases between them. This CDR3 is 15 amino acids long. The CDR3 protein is CASSLHRAANEKLFF. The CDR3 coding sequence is TGTGCCAGCAGCCTCCACAGGGCGGCTAATGAAAAACTGTTTTTT.

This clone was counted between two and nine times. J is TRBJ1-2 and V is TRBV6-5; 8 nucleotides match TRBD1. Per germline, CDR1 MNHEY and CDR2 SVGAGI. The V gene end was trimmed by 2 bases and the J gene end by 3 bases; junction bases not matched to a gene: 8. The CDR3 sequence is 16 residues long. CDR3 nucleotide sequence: TGTGCCAGCAGTTACGGGACAGGATACGGAGACTATGGCTACACCTTC. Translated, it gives CASSYGTGYGDYGYTF.

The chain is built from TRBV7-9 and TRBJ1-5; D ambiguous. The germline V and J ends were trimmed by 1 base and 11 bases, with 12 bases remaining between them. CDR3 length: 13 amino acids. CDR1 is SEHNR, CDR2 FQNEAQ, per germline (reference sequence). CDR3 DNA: TGTGCCAGCAGCTTAGAAGAGTCCCTGGCCCAGCATTTT. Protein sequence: CASSLEESLAQHF.

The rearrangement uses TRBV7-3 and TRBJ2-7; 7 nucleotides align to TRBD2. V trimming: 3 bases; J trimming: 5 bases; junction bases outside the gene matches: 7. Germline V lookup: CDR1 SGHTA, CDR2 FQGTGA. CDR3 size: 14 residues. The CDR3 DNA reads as TGTGCCAGCAGCTTGGGCGGGAGTAACCACGAGCAGTACTTC. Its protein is CASSLGGSNHEQYF.